This T cell receptor (beta chain) was profiled in a study of Tregs in tolerant kidney transplant recipients. Overall study context: Antibodies separated recipient from donor cells.

As concerns this clone: The antigen is unknown.

Here immunoSEQ multiplex PCR was the method, and the copy in TCRdb shows in-frame clones only, minus some. The sample has around 21,000 clones, roughly 65% seen once. Sequences were obtained from Tregs from blood cultured with allogeneic cells. The receptor's source is a human donor in good health.

CDR3 sequence reads: CASSLGWPGDTEAFF. The DNA for the CDR3 is TGTGCCAGCAGCTTAGGGTGGCCTGGGGACACTGAAGCTTTCTTT. The chain has TRBV7-9 and TRBJ1-1, with D hard to call. This CDR3 has 15 amino acids. V lost 1 base to trimming and J lost 3 bases, with 12 bases between them. Germline V gene data show CDR1 as SEHNR and CDR2 as FQNEAQ (reference sequence). Supplemented by reference TRBV7-9 and TRBJ1-1, the full variable domain reads DTGVSQNPRHKITKRGQNVTFRCDPISEHNRLYWYRQTLGQGPEFLTYFQNEAQLEKSRLLSDRFSAERPKGSFSTLEIQRTEQGDSAMYLCASSLGWPGDTEAFFGQGTRLTVV.